Given below is one T cell receptor (beta chain) in context. The data were obtained in a study of shared T cell receptors in the human thymus. The repertoire was sequenced with immunoSEQ multiplex PCR; TCRdb's copy has only in-frame clones and lacks some. The repertoire includes about 660,000 clones, roughly 90% of them detected once, and about 0.01% sits in the top ten. Another study also made use of these data, one on human thymus T cells. Per that paper: Healthy Finnish infants undergoing corrective surgery for congenital heart defects provided the donor material. Thymus specimens were resections from corrective heart surgery. A high degree of thymic repertoire overlap among unrelated individuals was reported in related research.

The clonotype comes from a boy in the first two years of life with a congenital heart defect. Sample: thymocytes.

The CDR3 loop is CASRERGSNEQFF. CDR3 DNA sequence: TGTGCCAGTAGGGAGCGGGGTTCGAATGAGCAGTTCTTC. The chain combines TRBV19 with TRBJ2-1, with 7 bases fitting TRBD2. V lost 6 bases to trimming and J lost 7 bases; unmatched junction nucleotides: 6. This CDR3 spans 13 amino acids. The germline V gene has CDR1 LNHDA and CDR2 SQIVND (reference sequence).